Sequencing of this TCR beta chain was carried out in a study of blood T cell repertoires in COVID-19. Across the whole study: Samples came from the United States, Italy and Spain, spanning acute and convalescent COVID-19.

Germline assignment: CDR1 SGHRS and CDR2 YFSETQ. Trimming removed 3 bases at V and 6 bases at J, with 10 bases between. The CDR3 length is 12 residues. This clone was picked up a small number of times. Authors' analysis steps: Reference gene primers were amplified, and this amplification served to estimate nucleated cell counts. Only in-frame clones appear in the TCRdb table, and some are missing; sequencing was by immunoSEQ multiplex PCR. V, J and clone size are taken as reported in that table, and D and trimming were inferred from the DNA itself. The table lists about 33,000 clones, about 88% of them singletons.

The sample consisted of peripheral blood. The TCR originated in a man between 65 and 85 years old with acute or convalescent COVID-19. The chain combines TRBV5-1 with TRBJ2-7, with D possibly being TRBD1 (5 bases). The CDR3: CASSSGLREQYF. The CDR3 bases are TGCGCCAGCAGCTCAGGGTTGCGCGAGCAGTACTTC.